This T cell receptor beta chain was sequenced for a study of blood T cell repertoires in COVID-19. Study-wide background: Samples taken during acute and convalescent COVID-19 were collected in the United States, Italy and Spain.

Only in-frame clones appear in the TCRdb table, and some are missing; sequencing was by immunoSEQ multiplex PCR. The table has about 140,000 clones, roughly 80% seen once. Germline V gene lookup returns CDR1 LNHDA and CDR2 SQIVND (reference sequence). The CDR3 has 12 residues. The junction had 1 base not matched to a gene; V was cut back by 8 bases and J by 1 base. The TCR was taken from a woman older than 75 in a cohort sampled during active or convalescent COVID-19. Source material: peripheral blood. The chain has TRBV19 and TRBJ1-1, with 7 nucleotides matching TRBD1. CDR3: CASGDRNTEAFF. CDR3 nucleotide sequence: TGTGCCAGTGGGGACAGGAACACTGAAGCTTTCTTT.